The 17 T cell receptor beta chains below were found in one sample sequenced in a study of blood T cells in healthy people across ages. Through a sample-barcoded 5' primer and a J-beta primer mix, a second PCR was run for roughly 6 to 11 cycles. TCRdb reprocessed the 5' RACE reads via MiXCR and lists one record per CDR3 protein. The repertoire consists of 630,000 or so distinct CDR3 sequences, with about 30% occurring once and the leading ten covering around 14%. The material sequenced was blood. The source is a woman at least 80 years old in good health.

This clonotype has more than one count but fewer than ten. The chain links TRBV15 to TRBJ1-1, with D hard to call. This CDR3 has 13 amino acids. The V and J ends lost 5 bases and 5 bases respectively, with 12 bases between them. Germline V gives CDR1 LNHNV, CDR2 YYDKDF (reference sequence). DNA for the CDR3: TGTGCCACCAGCTCTCAGAGGAAGACTGAAGCTTTCTTT. This codes for CATSSQRKTEAFF.

Comments on this clonotype: It may be a read error: a sequence one base away is much more abundant. The J gene is TRBJ2-1, the V gene TRBV6-6, with unresolved D. Germline-derived CDR1 and CDR2 are MNHNY and SVGAGI (reference sequence). Trimming shortened V by 7 bases and J by 13 bases, and 17 bases separated the two germline ends. The CDR3 length is 12 residues. The CDR3 DNA reads as TGTGCCAGCACTTTTTCCCAAGAGACCCAGTTCTTC. The encoded protein is CASTFSQETQFF.

Concerning this clonotype: Given a much more abundant clone one base away, this may be a read error. J is TRBJ2-2 and V is TRBV6-2 or TRBV6-3, with D tentatively TRBD2 (6 bases). The CDR3 has 14 amino acids. Germline CDR1 MNHEY, CDR2 SVGEGT. Between the trimmed V and J ends, which lost 9 bases and 4 bases, there was a span of 15 bases. This CDR3 reads CASSWRVSTGELFF. The CDR3 DNA reads as TGTGCCAGTTCCTGGAGGGTGAGCACCGGGGAGCTGTTTTTT.

Concerning this clonotype itself: A much bigger clone sits one base away, suggesting this may be a read error. The chain couples TRBV12-3 or TRBV12-4 to TRBJ2-1; D may be TRBD1 (5 bases). V gave up 3 bases and J gave up 8 bases, with 11 bases separating them. CDR3 length: 13 residues. The CDR3, as DNA: TGTGCCAGCAGTTTTGACAGCCTCGATGAGCAGTTCTTC. Its translation is CASSFDSLDEQFF.

CDR3 loop: CAWETGVMNTEAFF. DNA of the CDR3: TGTGCCTGGGAGACAGGGGTCATGAACACTGAAGCTTTCTTT. The genes are TRBV30 and TRBJ1-1, with TRBD1 matching over 8 bases. The ends lost 5 bases at V and 0 bases at J; junction bases unmatched: 5. There are 14 residues in the CDR3. Germline V gene lookup returns CDR1 GTSNPN and CDR2 SVGIG (reference sequence).

J is TRBJ1-2 and V is TRBV6-5, with D possibly matching TRBD1 (6 bases). Trimming stripped 9 bases from V and 3 bases from J, with 17 bases between. CDR3 length equals 14 residues. Germline V gene lookup returns CDR1 MNHEY and CDR2 SVGAGI. The CDR3 DNA is TGTGCCAGTTCCCGGGGGGGCGCGGACTATGGCTACACCTTC. Amino acid sequence: CASSRGGADYGYTF.

This clonotype was detected ten times or more. J is TRBJ2-3 and V is TRBV7-8; no clear D gene. Per the germline V gene, CDR1 is SGHVS and CDR2 is FQNEAQ. Trimming took 5 bases from V and 5 from J, leaving 8 bases between them. The CDR3 length is 12 residues. The CDR3 DNA reads as TGTGCCAGCAGCGACACTGGAGATACGCAGTATTTT. It codes for CASSDTGDTQYF. The variable domain in full, with the rest retrieved from reference TRBV7-8 and TRBJ2-3, is GAGVSQSPRYKVAKRGQDVALRCDPISGHVSLFWYQQALGQGPEFLTYFQNEAQLDKSGLPSDRFFAERPEGSVSTLKIQRTQQEDSAVYLCASSDTGDTQYFGPGTRLTVL.

A word on this clonotype: The junction differs from germline at one of its ends, possibly a read error. The chain carries TRBV7-2 and TRBJ2-7; no reliable D call. The CDR3 totals 15 residues. Germline CDR1 and CDR2: SGHTA and FQGNSA. Here the CDR3 DNA reads TGTGCCAGCAGCTTCCCCCCGGCAGCAGCCTACGGGCAGTACTTC. As protein: CASSFPPAAAYGQYF.

This clonotype was detected ten times or more. This sequence joins TRBV5-6 and TRBJ1-5; D uncertain. Germline V gene data show CDR1 as SGHDT and CDR2 as YYEEEE. The CDR3 totals 13 residues. V was pared by 0 bases and J by 4 bases, with 5 bases between. In DNA, the CDR3 is TGTGCCAGCAGCTTGGGGATAAATCAGCCCCAGCATTTT. This translates into CASSLGINQPQHF.

Of note for this clonotype: One end of the junction is discordant with germline, which a read error may explain. V and J are TRBV10-3 and TRBJ2-7, with D unresolved. This CDR3 region has 15 residues. Germline V gene sequence: CDR1 ENHRY, CDR2 SYGVKD. CDR3 sequence: CTISESLAGAYEQYF. CDR3 DNA sequence: TGTACCATCAGTGAGTCTTTGGCAGGCGCCTACGAGCAGTACTTC.

The table lists this clonotype with a few counts. A much larger clone sits a single nucleotide away, making a read error possible. The genes are TRBV5-1 and TRBJ2-5; D is unclear. Germline V gene sequence: CDR1 SGHRS, CDR2 YFSETQ. The length of the CDR3 is 14 residues. V lost 0 bases and J 4 bases, leaving 10 bases between the germline ends. The CDR3: CASSLGSAGETQYF. In DNA, the CDR3 is TGCGCCAGCAGCTTGGGTTCGGCAGGAGAGACCCAGTACTTC.

This clonotype was observed at least ten times. The J gene is TRBJ1-2, the V gene TRBV11-2; D gene ambiguous. Germline V lookup: CDR1 SGHAT, CDR2 FQNNGV. Trimming removed 5 bases at V and 7 bases at J, with 8 bases between. The CDR3 totals 11 residues. CDR3 sequence reads: CASSPGGGYTF. CDR3 coding DNA: TGTGCCAGCAGCCCAGGCGGTGGCTACACCTTC.

A word on this clonotype: One base away lies a much larger clone, so this may be a sequencing read error. V is TRBV5-4 and J is TRBJ2-7; tentatively, D is TRBD1 (6 bases). The CDR3 is 14 amino acids. Germline values: CDR1 SGHNT, CDR2 YYREEE (reference sequence). CDR3 amino acids: CTSSSQGLGNEQYF. Here the CDR3 DNA reads TGTACCAGCAGCTCACAGGGTCTAGGAAACGAGCAGTACTTC.

About this clonotype itself: Relative to the germline gene, one junction end is altered; a read error may explain this. This chain connects TRBV5-8 to TRBJ1-2, with D hard to call. Germline CDR1 reads SGHTS; CDR2 reads YDEGEE. The CDR3 contains 14 residues. CDR3 nucleotide sequence: TGCGCCAGCAGCTTAAGGGCAGCCGACTATGGCTACACCTTC. It encodes CASSLRAADYGYTF.

Concerning this clonotype: A much larger clone differs from this one at a single base, so this may be a read error. The gene calls are TRBV15 and TRBJ1-2; unclear D gene. Looked up from germline, CDR1 is LNHNV and CDR2 is YYDKDF (reference sequence). The CDR3 is made up of 13 amino acids. The CDR3 DNA sequence: TGTGTCACCAGCAGAGACCTTCAAGGGGGCTACACCTTC. Translation gives CVTSRDLQGGYTF.

This clonotype was found a few times. The V gene is TRBV25-1, the J gene TRBJ2-2; D gene uncertain. Germline CDR1 and CDR2: MGHDK and SYGVNS. Trimming took 10 bases from V and 2 from J, leaving 20 bases between them. The CDR3 is 16 residues long. CDR3 DNA sequence: TGTGCCACCCGAGGACCCCCCACCACCAACACCGGGGAGCTGTTTTTT. Its translation: CATRGPPTTNTGELFF.

The DNA of the CDR3 is TGTGCTAGTGGTTTGATGAGCTATGGCTACACCTTC. Translated, it gives CASGLMSYGYTF. The chain combines TRBV12-5 with TRBJ1-2; D is uncertain. This CDR3 has 12 residues. Between the trimmed V and J ends, which lost 2 bases and 4 bases, there was a span of 5 bases. Germline CDR1 and CDR2: LGHNT and FRNRAP.